The sequence of this TCR beta chain was determined in a study of cytomegalovirus exposure and HLA in healthy donors. Primers: 60 Vbeta forward and 13 Jbeta reverse. This table comes from immunoSEQ multiplex PCR, and its TCRdb copy is limited to in-frame clones, with some not included. Among roughly 120,000 clones listed, roughly 60% were seen once. In the case of this clone: Antigen specificity is unknown.

The CDR3 extends over 15 amino acids. Trimming stripped 0 bases from V and 4 bases from J, with 12 bases between. Germline V gene sequence: CDR1 GTSNPN, CDR2 SVGIG (reference sequence). Whole-study results and caveats: Other equally common chains were less clonally expanded than HLA-associated TCR beta chains, a later analysis showed. Links to common viral pathogens appeared, in a later analysis, for several of the most significant clusters.

The chain recombines TRBV30 with TRBJ2-2; a weak D match, TRBD2 (6 bases). The source is a man between 40 and 49 years old in good health and CMV-seropositive. The sequenced sample was PBMCs. In DNA, the CDR3 is TGTGCCTGGAGTGTAGGCGGGACTCTCACCGGGGAGCTGTTTTTT. It specifies CAWSVGGTLTGELFF.